This T cell receptor (beta chain) comes out of a study of T cell repertoires in cytomegalovirus infection. TCRdb re-called the reads with MiXCR, one entry per CDR3 protein. In the table there are approximately 730,000 distinct CDR3 sequences, 30% to 40% of which are singletons. This CDR3 spans 15 amino acids. Trimming removed 0 bases at V and 8 bases at J, with 16 bases between. CDR1 and CDR2 (germline): SGHTA, FQGNSA. As to this clonotype: The antigen remains unidentified.

Study outcomes and limitations: In two of eight donors, the top clonotype was HLA-C-restricted CMV-specific.

This clonotype was obtained from a human donor in good health (CMV status not recorded). Some clones in this sample may be carry-over from other donors' samples. The chain links TRBV7-2 to TRBJ1-2, with TRBD1 as a possible D gene (5 bases). Sequenced here: cultured PBMCs, sampled from culture after CMV antigen stimulation. CDR3 DNA sequence: TGTGCCAGCAGCTTAGCGGGCGGGCAGGGAGGCGGCTACACCTTC. It yields the protein CASSLAGGQGGGYTF. The variable domain in full, completed from reference TRBV7-2 and TRBJ1-2, reads GAGVSQSPSNKVTEKGKDVELRCDPISGHTALYWYRQSLGQGLEFLIYFQGNSAPDKSGLPSDRFSAERTGGSVSTLTIQRTQQEDSAVYLCASSLAGGQGGGYTFGSGTRLTVV.